A single T cell receptor beta chain is shown here with its context. Its antigen is unknown. One end of the junction varies from germline; a read error may be responsible. The entry originates in a study of T cell responses to AZD1222 COVID-19 vaccine. Overall study results and limits: Only a handful of individuals given AZD1222 were seropositive at baseline. Most donors were white British, females outnumbered males, and clonal diversity was possibly underestimated. Repertoire sampling happened only post peak T cell response.

From germline, CDR1 is MGHRA and CDR2 YSYEKL. CDR3 length: 17 residues. Produced via immunoSEQ multiplex PCR; TCRdb's table is partial and in-frame only. The sample carries approximately 110,000 clones, about 85% recorded once. Researchers grouped second doses given at about 4 or about 12 weeks into one pool. Specimen: peripheral blood, collected 28 days after the second AZD1222 dose. The V and J genes are TRBV4-1 and TRBJ2-6, with 7 bases fitting TRBD2. The TCR was taken from an adult who received the AZD1222 COVID-19 vaccine. CDR3 bases: TGCGCCCGCAGCCCCCTGTGGGGGGGCTCTGGGGCCAACGTCCTGACTTTC. This codes for CARSPLWGGSGANVLTF.